Many counts were recorded for the clone carrying this T cell receptor (beta chain). The antigen remains unidentified. The data stem from a study of identical twins. The study, taken as a whole, reports: With abundant cord blood beta clonotypes, insertions were fewer; memory repertoires showed no such pattern.

TCRdb re-called the 5' RACE reads with MiXCR, one entry per CDR3 protein. The sample lists approximately 630,000 distinct CDR3 sequences, 7% to 7.5% seen once, with 1.5% to 2% in the top ten. The same sample was also studied in work on yellow fever vaccine responses in identical twins.

The clonotype originates from a woman under 30 in good health. Sequences were obtained from PBMCs.

DNA for the CDR3: TGCGCCAGCAGCCAGCTAGCGGGAGTTTTAAGTGAGACCCAGTACTTC. Encoded protein: CASSQLAGVLSETQYF. This chain connects TRBV5-1 to TRBJ2-5; TRBD2 aligns across 10 bases. Germline CDR1 is SGHRS and CDR2 is YFSETQ. The CDR3 runs to 16 residues. V was clipped by 4 bases and J by 5 bases; unmatched bases: 11.